This record covers a single TCR beta chain. The antigen is undetermined. The record originates from a study of T cell responses to AZD1222 COVID-19 vaccine. Study-wide results and caveats: The reported proportion of spike-specific TCRs targeting unmutated variant regions was nearly half.

Method: immunoSEQ multiplex PCR; TCRdb's copy keeps in-frame clones and lacks some. In the table there are some 74,000 clones, 70% to 90% of which are singletons. J gave up 4 bases and V 4 bases, and 16 bases lay outside the gene matches. The CDR3 is 17 residues long. Germline lookup yields CDR1 SGHRS and CDR2 YFSETQ. The chain uses TRBV5-1 and TRBJ1-2, with TRBD1 identical over 7 bases. The receptor comes from an adult who received the AZD1222 COVID-19 vaccine. Sample: peripheral blood, taken 28 days after the second AZD1222 dose. The CDR3: CASSHHGIEGAPYGYTF. The CDR3, as DNA: TGCGCCAGCAGCCACCATGGCATTGAGGGGGCTCCCTATGGCTACACCTTC.